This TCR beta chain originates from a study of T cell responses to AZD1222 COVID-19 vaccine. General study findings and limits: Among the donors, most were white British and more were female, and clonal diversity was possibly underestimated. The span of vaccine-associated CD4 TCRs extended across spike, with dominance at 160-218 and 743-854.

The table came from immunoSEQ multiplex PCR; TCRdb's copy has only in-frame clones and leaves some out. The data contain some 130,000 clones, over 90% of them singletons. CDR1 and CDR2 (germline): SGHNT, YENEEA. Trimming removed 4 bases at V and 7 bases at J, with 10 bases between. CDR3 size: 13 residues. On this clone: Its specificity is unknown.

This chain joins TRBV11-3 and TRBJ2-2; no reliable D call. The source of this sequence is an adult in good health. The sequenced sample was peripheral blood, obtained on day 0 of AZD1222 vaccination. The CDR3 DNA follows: TGTGCCAGCAGCTCCGATAGTGGCGGGGAGCTGTTTTTT. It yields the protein CASSSDSGGELFF.